This T cell receptor (beta chain) was found in a study of T-cell reconstitution after alpha-beta-depleted transplantation in children. It was with unique molecular identifiers that the TCRbeta library was prepared. TCRdb re-called the PCR reads with MiXCR, one entry per CDR3 protein. The table lists about 610,000 distinct CDR3 sequences, 10% to 13% of them singletons. This clonotype has only a few counts. This CDR3 is 12 amino acids long. V was clipped by 6 bases and J by 3 bases, with 3 bases between them. Germline loops: CDR1 SGHTA, CDR2 FQGNSA. The specimen comprised PBMCs from the stem cell graft donor, sampled from the stem cell graft. This rearrangement joins TRBV7-2 to TRBJ2-6; no definite D call. The TCR comes from a human donor who donated a stem cell graft to a child with acute myeloid leukemia. CDR3 sequence reads: CASRFGANVLTF. The DNA of the CDR3 is TGTGCCAGCAGATTTGGGGCCAACGTCCTGACTTTC.